This TCR beta chain was recorded in a study of OX40 agonist ivuxolimab in advanced cancers. Regarding the study as a whole: Individuals who were partial responders at 0.1-3.0 mg/kg had clonal expansion that ranked among the lowest. Also showing low normalized T-cell clonal expansion were some of the nonresponders.

With regard to this clone: Antigen specificity is unknown.

The CDR3 consists of 15 residues. Unmatched junction bases numbered 7, after V lost 0 bases and J lost 8 bases. The germline CDR1 and CDR2 sequences are SGHAT and FQNNGV. Generated by immunoSEQ multiplex PCR, the TCRdb table keeps only in-frame clones and is missing some. The sample shows approximately 66,000 clones, approximately 89% of them seen only once. Cycle 7 day 1, cycle 4 day 1, and baseline were the timepoints at which blood was sampled. This clonotype was obtained from an adult with an advanced solid tumor such as melanoma, head and neck, liver or kidney cancer. The sequenced sample was CD4+ or CD8+ T cells sorted from blood, obtained in a trial of the OX40 agonist ivuxolimab. The chain has TRBV11-2 and TRBJ1-2, with 9 bases lining up with TRBD1. The chain's CDR3 is CASSLDPDRGEGYTF. The CDR3 DNA sequence: TGTGCCAGCAGCTTAGATCCGGACAGGGGTGAGGGCTACACCTTC.